The 17 T cell receptor beta chains below all came from one sample that was sequenced in a study of regulatory T cells in long-lasting Graves disease. The sample's time point: persistent/refractory GD, antithyroid drugs over 5 years with positive TRAb. From RNA extracted from PBMCs, the TCR library was made. According to the study, TCR beta libraries were built with iRepertoire HTBI primers and CDR3-region Arm-PCR. TCRdb analysed the multiplex PCR reads with MiXCR anew, one entry per CDR3 protein. The table shows over 300,000 distinct CDR3 sequences, with around a fifth occurring only once. Here the sequenced sample was peripheral blood mononuclear cells (PBMCs), taken when the disease was refractory, from a patient treated with antithyroid drugs. These receptors were obtained from a female donor with Graves disease.

This clonotype showed up many times. This chain uses TRBV12-3 or TRBV12-4 with TRBJ1-2; D call uncertain. The CDR3 covers 13 residues. Trimming cost V 1 base and J 8 bases, with 11 bases left between them. CDR3 nucleotides: TGTGCCAGCAGTTTAGACGGGATGCGGGGCTACACCTTC. It encodes CASSLDGMRGYTF.

This clonotype was counted ten times or more. The rearrangement joins TRBV19 to TRBJ1-5; 7 bases fit TRBD1. The junction had 8 bases not matched to a gene; V was cut back by 2 bases and J by 7 bases. The germline CDR1 and CDR2 sequences are LNHDA and SQIVND (reference sequence). The CDR3 totals 15 residues. CDR3 amino acids: CASSIQGGYWQPQHF. The DNA for the CDR3 is TGTGCCAGTAGTATACAGGGGGGTTATTGGCAGCCCCAGCATTTT.

This clonotype was seen a few times. This rearrangement joins TRBV5-1 to TRBJ2-2; D might be TRBD1 or TRBD2, each matching 5 bases. CDR3 length: 17 amino acids. From germline, CDR1 is SGHRS and CDR2 YFSETQ. The V end lost 4 bases, the J end lost 3 bases, and 19 bases lay between the germline ends. The CDR3 is CASSLLAEGRYTGELFF. CDR3 DNA: TGCGCCAGCAGCCTCCTTGCCGAGGGGCGATACACCGGGGAGCTGTTTTTT.

As to this clonotype: Since a much larger clone is just one base distant, this may be a read error. The V gene is TRBV6-1, the J gene TRBJ1-2; D might be TRBD1 (5 bases). Per the germline V gene, CDR1 is MNHNS and CDR2 is SASEGT. The CDR3 totals 13 residues. Trimming cost V 6 bases and J 2 bases, with 10 bases left between them. CDR3 nucleotide sequence: TGTGCCAGCAGCCGGGACGGAAACTATGGCTACACCTTC. Translated: CASSRDGNYGYTF.

In its sample, this clonotype was seen many times. At one of its ends the junction is not consistent with the germline gene, which may arise from a read error. V usage is TRBV6-2 or TRBV6-3 and J usage is TRBJ1-1, with a weak D call TRBD1 (6 bases). The CDR3 consists of 16 residues. The germline CDR1 and CDR2 sequences are MNHEY and SVGEGT. The CDR3 DNA reads as TGTGCCAGCAGTTACCCGAGCGACAGGCTAATTTCTGAAGTTTTCTTT. It specifies CASSYPSDRLISEVFF.

The count of this clonotype is one. The gene calls are TRBV30 and TRBJ2-4; D unresolved. The end of the DNA fits TRBJ2-1 better, so the J call may be wrong. The length of the CDR3 is 13 residues. Germline CDR1 GTSNPN, CDR2 SVGIG (reference sequence). CDR3 DNA: TGTGCCTGGAGTGTTCTAAACCCGGACCTTCAGTTCTTC. As protein: CAWSVLNPDLQFF.

The V and J genes are TRBV19 and TRBJ1-2; 7 bases agree with TRBD1. With V trimmed by 5 bases and J by 1 base, 10 bases remained unmatched. There are 16 residues in the CDR3. CDR1 and CDR2 from the germline V gene are LNHDA and SQIVND (reference sequence). CDR3 protein: CASSLTGTEYNYGYTF. DNA of the CDR3: TGTGCCAGTAGTCTGACCGGGACAGAGTATAACTATGGCTACACCTTC.

This clonotype was seen only once. V is TRBV28 and J is TRBJ2-2; D uncertain. Trimming removed 5 bases from V and 6 bases from J, with 7 bases in between. This CDR3 spans 12 amino acids. Germline CDR1 MDHEN, CDR2 SYDVKM. CDR3 DNA sequence: TGTGCCAGCAGTCGACCCCCCGGGGAGCTGTTTTTT. Translating it yields CASSRPPGELFF. The whole variable domain, filled in from reference TRBV28 and TRBJ2-2, reads DVKVTQSSRYLVKRTGEKVFLECVQDMDHENMFWYRQDPGLGLRLIYFSYDVKMKEKGDIPEGYSVSREKKERFSLILESASTNQTSMYLCASSRPPGELFFGEGSRLTVL.

The chain's CDR3 is CASSWSRSGWTGELFF. CDR3 coding DNA: TGTGCCAGCAGCTGGAGTCGGTCAGGTTGGACCGGGGAGCTGTTTTTT. V and J are TRBV5-4 and TRBJ2-2; D unclear. Trimming left V 3 bases short and J 5 bases short, with 17 bases between. Looked up from germline, CDR1 is SGHNT and CDR2 is YYREEE (reference sequence). This CDR3 comprises 16 residues. Together with reference TRBV5-4 and TRBJ2-2, the CDR3 gives the full variable domain: ETGVTQSPTHLIKTRGQQVTLRCSSQSGHNTVSWYQQALGQGPQFIFQYYREEENGRGNFPPRFSGLQFPNYSSELNVNALELDDSALYLCASSWSRSGWTGELFFGEGSRLTVL.

The J gene is TRBJ1-3, the V gene TRBV15; 7 positions agree with TRBD1. Trimming took 0 bases from V and 5 from J; bases not matched to a gene: 4. Germline CDR1 and CDR2: LNHNV and YYDKDF (reference sequence). There are 15 residues in the CDR3. CDR3 protein: CATSRDLGQRNTIYF. The CDR3 nucleotides read TGTGCCACCAGCAGAGATCTGGGACAGCGAAACACCATATATTTT. The full variable domain, in which reference TRBV15 and TRBJ1-3 provide the parts outside the CDR3, is DAMVIQNPRYQVTQFGKPVTLSCSQTLNHNVMYWYQQKSSQAPKLLFHYYDKDFNNEADTPDNFQSRRPNTSFCFLDIRSPGLGDTAMYLCATSRDLGQRNTIYFGEGSWLTVV.

About this clonotype itself: Possible read error: a much larger clone is one base away. The rearrangement joins TRBV6-1 to TRBJ2-7; 7 bases line up with TRBD1. V shed 7 bases, J shed 3 bases, and the junction held 3 bases outside the gene matches. Germline V gene lookup returns CDR1 MNHNS and CDR2 SASEGT. The CDR3 consists of 12 residues. DNA of the CDR3: TGTGCCAGCACTGGGACAGTCTACGAGCAGTACTTC. This sequence encodes CASTGTVYEQYF.

This clonotype has a count of ten or more. The rearrangement links TRBV28 to TRBJ1-1, with TRBD1 as a possible D gene (5 bases). This CDR3 region has 14 residues. Trimming left V 5 bases short and J 4 bases short, with 14 bases between. CDR1 MDHEN and CDR2 SYDVKM come from the germline V gene. CDR3 in amino acids: CASSTAGTGTEAFF. In nucleotides, the CDR3 is TGTGCCAGCAGTACAGCCGGGACGGGCACTGAAGCTTTCTTT.

The chain joins TRBV20-1 to TRBJ1-5; D call uncertain. From germline, CDR1 is DFQATT and CDR2 SNEGSKA (reference sequence). The CDR3 runs 14 residues. With 0 bases removed from V and 2 bases from J, the gap between germline ends came to 8 bases. As DNA, the CDR3 is TGCAGTGCTAGAGATCTGCAGGGCAATCAGCCCCAGCATTTT. Amino acids: CSARDLQGNQPQHF.

This chain joins TRBV10-3 and TRBJ2-1; 8 nucleotides match TRBD2. Trimming removed 0 bases from V and 8 bases from J; junction bases left unmatched: 9. Germline V gives CDR1 ENHRY, CDR2 SYGVKD. This CDR3 has 16 amino acids. This CDR3 is CAISESNSGLDHEQFF. The CDR3, as DNA: TGTGCCATCAGTGAGTCGAATTCGGGACTAGATCATGAGCAGTTCTTC.

This clonotype was recorded at least ten times. The chain employs TRBV12-3 or TRBV12-4 and TRBJ1-1; D is uncertain. The CDR3 runs 11 residues. V was shortened by 4 bases and J by 8 bases, with 8 bases between the two germline ends. The CDR3 DNA follows: TGTGCCAGCAGTTATACGCGCGAAGCTTTCTTT. This encodes CASSYTREAFF.

This clonotype was seen many times. The chain recombines TRBV11-3 with TRBJ1-1; D unclear. This CDR3 comprises 12 residues. Germline values: CDR1 SGHNT, CDR2 YENEEA. The V gene lost 6 bases and the J gene lost 7 bases, with 12 bases spanning the gap. The CDR3 is CASRQSLGEAFF. The DNA for the CDR3 is TGTGCCAGCAGACAATCTTTGGGTGAAGCTTTCTTT.

The V and J genes are TRBV5-4 and TRBJ2-2, with D hard to call. The CDR3 is made up of 13 amino acids. Per germline, CDR1 SGHNT and CDR2 YYREEE (reference sequence). V dropped 0 bases and J dropped 4 bases, with 4 bases sitting between them. The CDR3 nucleotides are TGTGCCAGCAGCTTGGAGGCCACCGGGGAGCTGTTTTTT. It yields the protein CASSLEATGELFF.